This T cell receptor beta chain was obtained from a study of T cells in Graves' hyperthyroidism and ophthalmopathy. This clonotype turned up a few times. What it binds is unknown. The CDR3 loop spans 13 amino acids. CDR1 and CDR2 from the germline V gene are MGHDK and SYGVNS. Trimming pared 4 bases from V and 5 bases from J, leaving 11 bases between. The CDR3 regions of TCR beta were amplified from RNA transcripts. Initially, a first-round RT-PCR of the TCR CDR3 employed the HTBI primer set. TCRdb re-called the multiplex PCR reads with MiXCR, one entry per CDR3 protein. The data contain 300,000 to 500,000 distinct CDR3 sequences, over 13% of them singletons. Overall study results and limits: The model's output predicted ophthalmopathy at a median of roughly 6.9 months prior to onset. Blood shared most expanded thyroid clonotypes above 0.001.

This chain links TRBV25-1 with TRBJ2-5; D is possibly TRBD2 (5 bases). The TCR was taken from a man in his fifties with Graves' ophthalmopathy. The sample taken for sequencing was blood. In DNA form, the CDR3 reads TGTGCCAGCAGTGGAACTAGTAGGGAGACCCAGTACTTC. Protein product: CASSGTSRETQYF. The full variable domain, completed using reference TRBV25-1 and TRBJ2-5, is EADIYQTPRYLVIGTGKKITLECSQTMGHDKMYWYQQDPGMELHLIHYSYGVNSTEKGDLSSESTVSRIRTEHFPLTLESARPSHTSQYLCASSGTSRETQYFGPGTRLLVL.